The TCR beta chain under discussion was sequenced for a study of shared clonotypes between healthy human individuals. Germline assignment: CDR1 SGHRS and CDR2 YFSETQ. CDR3 size: 14 residues. V was cut by 0 bases and J by 3 bases, with 10 bases left in between. Points from the study as a whole: Sharing across four donors was highest in naive CD4 (roughly 5%) and lowest in memory CD8 (about 0.4%). Memory subsets generally showed lower estimated richness than naive subsets.

The naive CD8 fraction comprised CD45RO-negative cells positively selected for CCR7 and excluded terminally differentiated effector memory CD45RA+ cells. Only in-frame clones appear in the TCRdb table, and some are missing; sequencing was by immunoSEQ multiplex PCR. The top ten clones hold 0.9% to 1.4% of a sample with just over 2,000,000 clones, about 95% of them seen once. Remarks on this clone: Antigen specificity is unknown.

This clonotype was obtained from a man aged 18 to 35 in good health. The specimen sequenced was naive CD8+ T cells sorted from blood. V and J are TRBV5-1 and TRBJ2-7; D is uncertain. CDR3 nucleotides: TGCGCCAGCAGCTTGGTACAGCGTGGCTACGAGCAGTACTTC. Translating gives CASSLVQRGYEQYF.